The T cell receptor beta chain under discussion was sequenced for a study of cytomegalovirus exposure and HLA in healthy donors. Study context: Counted in an early data release were about 85 million unique TCRs from HLA-typed donors.

As regards this clone: The target antigen is unknown.

The PCR had 60 Vbeta and 13 Jbeta primers. Measured with immunoSEQ multiplex PCR; TCRdb has only the in-frame clones, and not every one. Seen here are fewer than 250,000 clones, about four fifths observed once, and the top ten hold about 1.8%. This cohort consisted of healthy bone marrow donors. J was trimmed by 2 bases and V by 2 bases; bases with no gene match: 3. Germline lookup yields CDR1 SEHNR and CDR2 FQNEAQ (reference sequence). This CDR3 region has 14 residues. Points from the study as a whole: The authors assumed roughly uniform sequencing depth across donors for presence/absence analyses.

Sequenced sample: PBMCs. The chain recombines TRBV7-9 with TRBJ2-7, with 7 nucleotides matching TRBD1. The sequence was obtained from a man aged 18 to 29 in good health and CMV-seronegative. DNA for the CDR3: TGTGCCAGCAGCTTAAGACAGGGTCCCTACGAGCAGTACTTC. Translated, it gives CASSLRQGPYEQYF.